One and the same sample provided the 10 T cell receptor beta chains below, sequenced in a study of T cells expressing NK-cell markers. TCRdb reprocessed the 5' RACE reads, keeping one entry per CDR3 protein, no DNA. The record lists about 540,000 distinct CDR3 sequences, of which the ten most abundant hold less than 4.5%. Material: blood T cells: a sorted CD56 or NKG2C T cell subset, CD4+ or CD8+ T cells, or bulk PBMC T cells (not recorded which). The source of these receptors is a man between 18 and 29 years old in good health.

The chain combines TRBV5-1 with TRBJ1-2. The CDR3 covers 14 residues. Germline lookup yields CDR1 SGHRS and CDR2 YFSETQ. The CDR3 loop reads CASSPLTREHGYTF. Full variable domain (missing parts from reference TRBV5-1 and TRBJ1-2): KAGVTQTPRYLIKTRGQQVTLSCSPISGHRSVSWYQQTPGQGLQFLFEYFSETQRNKGNFPGRFSGRQFSNSRSEMNVSTLELGDSALYLCASSPLTREHGYTFGSGTRLTVV.

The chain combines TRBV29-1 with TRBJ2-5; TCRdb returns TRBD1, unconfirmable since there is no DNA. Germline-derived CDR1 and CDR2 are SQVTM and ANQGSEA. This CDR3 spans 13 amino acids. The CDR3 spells CSVDKGREETQYF. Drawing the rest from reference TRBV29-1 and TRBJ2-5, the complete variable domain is SAVISQKPSRDICQRGTSLTIQCQVDSQVTMMFWYRQQPGQSLTLIATANQGSEATYESGFVIDKFPISRPNLTFSTLTVSNMSPEDSSIYLCSVDKGREETQYFGPGTRLLVL.

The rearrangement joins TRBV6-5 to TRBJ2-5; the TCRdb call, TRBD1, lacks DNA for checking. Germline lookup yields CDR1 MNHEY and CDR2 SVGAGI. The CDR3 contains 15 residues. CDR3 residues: CASSYWTGTQETQYF.

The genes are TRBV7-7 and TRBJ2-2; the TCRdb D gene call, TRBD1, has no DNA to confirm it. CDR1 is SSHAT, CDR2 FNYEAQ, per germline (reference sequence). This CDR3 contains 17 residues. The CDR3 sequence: CASSLADGGASTGELFF.

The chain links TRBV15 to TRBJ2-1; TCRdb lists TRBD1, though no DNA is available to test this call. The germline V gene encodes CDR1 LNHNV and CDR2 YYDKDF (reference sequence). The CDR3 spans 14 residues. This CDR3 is CATSSPQGYNEQFF.

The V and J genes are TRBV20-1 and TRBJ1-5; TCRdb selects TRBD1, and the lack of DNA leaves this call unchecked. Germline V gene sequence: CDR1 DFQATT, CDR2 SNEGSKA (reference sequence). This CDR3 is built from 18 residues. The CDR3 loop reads CSARPYRDRGRGNQPQHF.

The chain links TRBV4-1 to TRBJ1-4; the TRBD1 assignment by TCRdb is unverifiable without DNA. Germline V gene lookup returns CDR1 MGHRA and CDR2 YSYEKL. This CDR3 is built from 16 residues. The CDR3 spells CASSQDSTGTYEKLFF.

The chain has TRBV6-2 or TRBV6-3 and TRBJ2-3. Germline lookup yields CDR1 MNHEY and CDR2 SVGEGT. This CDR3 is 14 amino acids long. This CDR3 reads CASRTTSFTDTQYF.

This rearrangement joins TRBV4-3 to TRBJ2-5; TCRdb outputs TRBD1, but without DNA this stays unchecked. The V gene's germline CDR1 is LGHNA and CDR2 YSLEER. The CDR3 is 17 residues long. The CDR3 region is CASSLDYPGQGLETQYF.

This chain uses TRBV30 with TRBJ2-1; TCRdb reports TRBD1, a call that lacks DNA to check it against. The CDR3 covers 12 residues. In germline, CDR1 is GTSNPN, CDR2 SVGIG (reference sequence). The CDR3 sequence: CAWKTGGDEQFF.